This TCR beta chain stems from a study of OX40 agonist ivuxolimab in advanced cancers. The overall study: Cancers in dose escalation were hepatocellular, melanoma, renal cell and head and neck. Participants averaged approximately 65 years of age (range roughly 23 to 79) and were roughly 83% male. Partial response was recorded in three patients: one hepatocellular carcinoma and two cutaneous melanoma cases. General study results and limits: In a subset of nonresponders, normalized T-cell clonal expansion was also low.

About this clone: Antigen: not known.

CDR3 length: 16 amino acids. Germline assignment: CDR1 GTSNPN and CDR2 SVGIG (reference sequence). V lost 2 bases and J lost 4, with 20 bases in between. Measured with immunoSEQ multiplex PCR; TCRdb has only the in-frame clones, and not every one. Of approximately 60,000 clones in the sample, more than 90% were seen once. The V gene is TRBV30, the J gene TRBJ2-5, with a possible D match to TRBD2 (8 bases). This TCR derives from an adult with an advanced solid tumor such as melanoma, head and neck, liver or kidney cancer. This material consisted of CD4+ or CD8+ T cells sorted from blood, taken in a trial of the OX40 agonist ivuxolimab. CDR3 nucleotide sequence: TGTGCCTGGAGTCTTACCGGACTAGCAGGGGGAGAGACCCAGTACTTC. Translation: CAWSLTGLAGGETQYF.